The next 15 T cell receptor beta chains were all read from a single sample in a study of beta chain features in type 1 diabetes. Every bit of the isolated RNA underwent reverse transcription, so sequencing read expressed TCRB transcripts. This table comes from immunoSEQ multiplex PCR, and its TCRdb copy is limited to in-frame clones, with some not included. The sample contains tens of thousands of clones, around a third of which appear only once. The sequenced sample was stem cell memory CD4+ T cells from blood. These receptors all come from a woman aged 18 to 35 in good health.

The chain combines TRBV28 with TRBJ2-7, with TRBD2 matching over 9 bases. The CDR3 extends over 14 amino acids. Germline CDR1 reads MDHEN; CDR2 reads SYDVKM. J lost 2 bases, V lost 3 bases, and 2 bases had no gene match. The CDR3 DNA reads TGTGCCAGCAGTTTTGCGGGAGGGGCCTACGAGCAGTACTTC. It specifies CASSFAGGAYEQYF.

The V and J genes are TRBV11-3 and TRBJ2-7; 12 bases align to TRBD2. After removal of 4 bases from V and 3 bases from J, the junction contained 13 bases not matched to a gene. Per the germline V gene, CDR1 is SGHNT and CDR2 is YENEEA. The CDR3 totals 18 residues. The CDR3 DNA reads TGTGCCAGCAGCTCCTCATGGGTTACTAGCGGGAGGTACTACGAGCAGTACTTC. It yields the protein CASSSSWVTSGRYYEQYF.

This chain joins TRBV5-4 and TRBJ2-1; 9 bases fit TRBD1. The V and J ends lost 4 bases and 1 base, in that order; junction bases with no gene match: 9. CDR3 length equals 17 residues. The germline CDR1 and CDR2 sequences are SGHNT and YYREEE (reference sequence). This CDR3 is CASSAGTGWESYNEQFF. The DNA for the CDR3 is TGTGCCAGCAGCGCCGGGACAGGGTGGGAATCCTACAATGAGCAGTTCTTC.

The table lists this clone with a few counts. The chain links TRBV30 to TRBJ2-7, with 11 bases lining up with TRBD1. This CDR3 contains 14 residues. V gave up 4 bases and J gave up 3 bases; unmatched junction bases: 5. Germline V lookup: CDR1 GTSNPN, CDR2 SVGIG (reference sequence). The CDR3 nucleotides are TGTGCCTGGACCGGGACAGGGGGGATCTACGAGCAGTACTTC. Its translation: CAWTGTGGIYEQYF.

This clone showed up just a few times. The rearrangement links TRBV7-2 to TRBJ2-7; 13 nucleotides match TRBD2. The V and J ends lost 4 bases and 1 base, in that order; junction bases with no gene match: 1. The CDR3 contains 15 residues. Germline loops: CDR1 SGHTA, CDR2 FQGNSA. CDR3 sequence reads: CASSSGLAGSYEQYF. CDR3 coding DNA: TGTGCCAGCAGCTCGGGACTAGCGGGATCCTACGAGCAGTACTTC.

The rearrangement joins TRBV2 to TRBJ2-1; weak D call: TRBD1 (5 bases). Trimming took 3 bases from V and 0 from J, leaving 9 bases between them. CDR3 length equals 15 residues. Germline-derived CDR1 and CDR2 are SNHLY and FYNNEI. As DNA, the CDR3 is TGTGCCAGCAGTGATCAGGGTTACTCCTACAATGAGCAGTTCTTC. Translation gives CASSDQGYSYNEQFF.

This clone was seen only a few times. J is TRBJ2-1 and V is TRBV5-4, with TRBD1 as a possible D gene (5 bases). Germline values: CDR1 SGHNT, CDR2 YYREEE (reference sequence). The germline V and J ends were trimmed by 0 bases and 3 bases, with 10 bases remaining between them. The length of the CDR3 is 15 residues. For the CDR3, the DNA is TGTGCCAGCAGCTTGGTGGTAGGGGACTACAATGAGCAGTTCTTC. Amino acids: CASSLVVGDYNEQFF. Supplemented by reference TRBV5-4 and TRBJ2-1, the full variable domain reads ETGVTQSPTHLIKTRGQQVTLRCSSQSGHNTVSWYQQALGQGPQFIFQYYREEENGRGNFPPRFSGLQFPNYSSELNVNALELDDSALYLCASSLVVGDYNEQFFGPGTRLTVL.

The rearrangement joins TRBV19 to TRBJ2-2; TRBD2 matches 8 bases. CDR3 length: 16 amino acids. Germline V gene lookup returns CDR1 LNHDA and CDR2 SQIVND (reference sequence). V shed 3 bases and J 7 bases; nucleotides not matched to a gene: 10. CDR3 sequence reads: CASSMWSGSSYGELFF. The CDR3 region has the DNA TGTGCCAGTAGTATGTGGAGCGGGAGTAGTTACGGGGAGCTGTTTTTT.

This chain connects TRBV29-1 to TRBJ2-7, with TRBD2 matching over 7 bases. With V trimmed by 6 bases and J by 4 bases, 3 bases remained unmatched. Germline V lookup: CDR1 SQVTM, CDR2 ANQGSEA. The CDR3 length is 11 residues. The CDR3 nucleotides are TGCAGCGTGACGGGGGGTTACGAGCAGTACTTC. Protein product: CSVTGGYEQYF.

CDR3 amino acids: CASSLLDSDQPQHF. The CDR3 nucleotides are TGTGCCAGCAGCTTGCTGGACAGCGATCAGCCCCAGCATTTT. The chain uses TRBV7-2 and TRBJ1-5, with D perhaps matching TRBD1 (6 bases). Germline loops: CDR1 SGHTA, CDR2 FQGNSA. V was pared by 3 bases and J by 5 bases, with 11 bases between. The CDR3 has 14 residues.

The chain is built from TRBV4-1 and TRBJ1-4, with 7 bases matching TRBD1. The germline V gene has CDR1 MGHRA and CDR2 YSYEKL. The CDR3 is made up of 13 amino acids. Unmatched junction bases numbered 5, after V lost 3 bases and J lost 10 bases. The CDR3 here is CASSHPRQGKLFF. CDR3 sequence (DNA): TGCGCCAGCAGCCACCCCCGACAGGGAAAACTGTTTTTT.

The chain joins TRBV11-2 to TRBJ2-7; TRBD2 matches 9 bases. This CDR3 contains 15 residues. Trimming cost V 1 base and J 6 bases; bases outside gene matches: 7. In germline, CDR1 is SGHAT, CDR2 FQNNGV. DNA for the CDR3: TGTGCCAGCAGCTTAGGGCTAGCGGGGCTCGGCGAGCAGTACTTC. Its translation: CASSLGLAGLGEQYF.

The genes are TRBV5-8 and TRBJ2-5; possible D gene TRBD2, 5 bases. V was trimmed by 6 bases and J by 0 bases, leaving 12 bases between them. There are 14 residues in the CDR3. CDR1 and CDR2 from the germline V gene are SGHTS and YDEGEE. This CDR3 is CASTLGVNQETQYF. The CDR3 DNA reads TGTGCCAGCACCCTCGGGGTGAACCAAGAGACCCAGTACTTC.

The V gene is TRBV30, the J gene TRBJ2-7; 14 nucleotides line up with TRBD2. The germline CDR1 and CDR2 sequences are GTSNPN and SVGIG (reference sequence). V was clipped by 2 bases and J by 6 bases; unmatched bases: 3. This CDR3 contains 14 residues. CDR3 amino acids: CAWSRTSGRSEQYF. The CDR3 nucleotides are TGTGCCTGGAGTCGGACTAGCGGGAGGAGCGAGCAGTACTTC.

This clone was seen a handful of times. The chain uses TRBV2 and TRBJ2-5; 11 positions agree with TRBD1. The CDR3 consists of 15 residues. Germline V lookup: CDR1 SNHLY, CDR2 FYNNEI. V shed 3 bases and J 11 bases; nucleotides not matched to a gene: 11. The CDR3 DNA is TGTGCCAGCAGTGATCGTAGCGGGGGACAGGGGGAGCAGTACTTC. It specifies CASSDRSGGQGEQYF.